This TCR beta chain was profiled in a study of blood T cell repertoires in COVID-19. Trimming cost V 3 bases and J 4 bases; bases outside gene matches: 7. Germline values: CDR1 DFQATT, CDR2 SNEGSKA (reference sequence). CDR3 size: 14 residues. How the authors handled the data: Quantification of nucleated cells was approximated via reference gene primer amplification. Repertoires were generated with immunoSEQ multiplex PCR, while TCRdb's copy carries only in-frame clones and drops some. V and J calls and clone size are copied from that table; D and trimming were computed from the DNA. The sample includes tens of thousands of clones, about 90% of them seen just once.

Sequencing used peripheral blood. The clonotype was recovered from a man in his fifties with acute or convalescent COVID-19. The V call is TRBV20-1, the J call TRBJ2-3, with 7 bases that match TRBD2. The CDR3 region is CSASHGGRADTQYF. CDR3 DNA sequence: TGCAGTGCTAGTCACGGGGGGAGGGCAGATACGCAGTATTTT.